This T cell receptor beta chain appears in the sequencing data of a study of shared clonotypes between healthy human individuals. Study results and caveats: Some clonotypes were shared by all four sorted-subset donors, while others were not shared. The non-shared ones had lower generation probabilities than the shared ones.

This CDR3 spans 17 amino acids. V was pared by 5 bases and J by 3 bases, with 16 bases of the junction left unmatched. Per the germline V gene, CDR1 is LNHDA and CDR2 is SQIVND (reference sequence). DNA at 200 ng, 25,000 to 30,000 T cell genomes, went into sorted-subset replicate PCRs. Measured with immunoSEQ multiplex PCR; TCRdb has only the in-frame clones, and not every one. The table lists about 2 million clones, 90% to 95% of them singletons. Division of CD4+ cells produced a CD45RA+ naive subset and a CD45RA-negative memory subset. Comments on this clone: The antigen remains unidentified.

This sequence originates from a man aged 18 to 30 in good health. The chain uses TRBV19 and TRBJ2-7, with TRBD1 matching 7 bases. Specimen: naive CD4+ T cells sorted from blood. The subset is: CD45RA+ positively selected. The CDR3 spells CASSGYSDRPPVYEQYF. As DNA, the CDR3 is TGTGCCAGTAGTGGCTACTCGGACAGGCCGCCGGTCTACGAGCAGTACTTC.